This T cell receptor beta chain came from a study of T cell responses to AZD1222 COVID-19 vaccine (dated by TCRdb to about 2021). As for the study more broadly: A total of 230 to 250 trial participants underwent TCR sequencing, of whom roughly 210 had received two doses of AZD1222 and around 25 had received two doses of the MenACWY control vaccine. Enrollment into the trials was organized by age into subgroups of 18-55, 56-69 and 70-plus years, and those subgroups contained roughly 140, 27 and 60 TCR-sequenced participants, respectively.

The study at large found these results: After two AZD1222 doses, spike-specific TCR breadth and depth were significantly higher than at day 0 and than in MenACWY recipients. Only five to seven AZD1222 recipients were SARS-CoV-2 seropositive at baseline, limiting conclusions about previously exposed vaccinees. Vaccine-associated CD4 TCRs spanned the whole spike protein, with dominant responses in regions 160-218 and 743-854. Participants were mostly white British and included more females than males, and it was suggested by the authors that clonal diversity may have been underestimated. Because no samples from the day 14 peak response were available, repertoires could be characterized only after the peak T cell response. The 56-69-year group was small, and its depth increase did not reach significance, likely because of low power. Reportedly, close to half of the unique spike-specific TCRs recognized epitopes lying outside the regions that are mutated in the B.1.351 and B.1.1.7 variants.

In the paper's terms, the time point label means: about 28 days (+/-7) after the second vaccine dose. Because spike-specific TCR depth and breadth did not differ between the two schedules, AZD1222 recipients who got a second dose at roughly 4 weeks were pooled with those who got a second dose at roughly 12 weeks. Vaccinee samples were obtained from the UK trials COV001 and COV002, which included a single-blind randomized controlled phase 2/3 trial of AZD1222 (ChAdOx1 nCoV-19) in healthy adults. For TCRbeta chain sequencing, PBMC samples were collected from trial participants at day 0 and at day 28 after the second dose. The CDR3 regions of human TCRbeta chains were analyzed by immunosequencing. In the paper's pipeline: Repertoire TCRs were matched against a reference library of SARS-CoV-2-specific TCRs generated with the MIRA antigen-specificity platform. Breadth meant the fraction of unique TCRs that were SARS-CoV-2-associated, whereas depth meant the fraction of total T cells that were SARS-CoV-2-associated. Using the MIRA data, each spike-specific TCR was mapped to the spike region that the TCR reacts to and placed in a CD4 or CD8 class. Log10-transformed breadth and depth values were compared by one-way ANOVA with Sidak's multiple comparisons tests. The table was pulled from immuneACCESS by TCRdb, which kept in-frame rearrangements only. Such tables lose some clones; where checked, under half of the loss comes from unresolved V genes, and the rest has no known cause. The V and J calls and clone size were taken over from that table, and D and trimming were inferred from the DNA. For this sample the table gives 150,000 to 200,000 clones, of which around nine tenths were detected only once. In total, the top ten clones hold around a tenth of the sample.

Remarks on this clone: Its antigen is not yet known. Nothing much larger sits one base from this clone, and base qualities are not available.

V is clipped by 1 base and J by 1 base, and the sequence between their germline boundaries is 10 bases long. The germline V gene provides CDR1 MGHRA and CDR2 YSYEKL. Counted from cysteine to phenylalanine, this CDR3 has 16 amino acids. Only the CDR3 DNA is retained, 48 bases long and in frame from the first base. The chain joins TRBV4-1 to TRBJ2-2; the D segment could be TRBD2, given 5 matching bases. The sequencing here drew on peripheral blood, taken 28 days after the second AZD1222 dose. This sequence was found in an adult who received the AZD1222 COVID-19 vaccine. The CDR3 corresponds to CASSQGRTGNTGELFF. At the DNA level, the sequence is TGCGCCAGCAGCCAAGGAAGGACTGGGAACACCGGGGAGCTGTTTTTT.